This T cell receptor (beta chain) was identified during a study of T cells in Graves' hyperthyroidism and ophthalmopathy. RNA transcripts gave rise to amplified TCR beta CDR3 regions. HTBI primers were employed in a first-round RT-PCR of the TCR CDR3. MiXCR was run by TCRdb on the multiplex PCR reads, yielding one entry per CDR3 protein. The table has roughly 740,000 distinct CDR3 sequences, 16% seen once. V was shortened by 7 bases and J by 5 bases, with 8 bases between the two germline ends. The germline gives CDR1 MDHEN, CDR2 SYDVKM. CDR3 length: 11 amino acids. Material: blood. This TCR came from a man aged 18-30 years with Graves' hyperthyroidism. This rearrangement joins TRBV28 to TRBJ1-1, with D uncertain. CDR3 amino acids: CASKMGTEAFF. CDR3 DNA sequence: TGTGCCAGCAAAATGGGGACTGAAGCTTTCTTT.